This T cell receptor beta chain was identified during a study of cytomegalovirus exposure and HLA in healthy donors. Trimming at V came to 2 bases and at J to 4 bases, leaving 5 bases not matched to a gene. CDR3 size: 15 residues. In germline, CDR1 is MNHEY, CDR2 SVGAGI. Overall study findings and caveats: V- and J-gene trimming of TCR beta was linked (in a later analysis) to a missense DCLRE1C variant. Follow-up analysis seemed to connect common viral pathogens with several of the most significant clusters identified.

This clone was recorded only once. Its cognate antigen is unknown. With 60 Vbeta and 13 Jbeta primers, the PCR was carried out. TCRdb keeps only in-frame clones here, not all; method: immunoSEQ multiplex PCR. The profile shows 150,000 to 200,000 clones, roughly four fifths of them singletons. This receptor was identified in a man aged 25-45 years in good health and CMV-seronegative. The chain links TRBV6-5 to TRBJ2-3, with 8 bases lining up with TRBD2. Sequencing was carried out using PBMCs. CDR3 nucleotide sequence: TGTGCCAGCAGTTACCGGGCGGGAGGTGCAGATACGCAGTATTTT. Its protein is CASSYRAGGADTQYF.